This TCR beta chain was found in a study of T-cell memory formation after mild COVID-19. Study overall: The study found TCR clusters largely donor specific.

In TCRdb, the 5' RACE reads were re-called with MiXCR into one record per CDR3 protein. The sample records some 410,000 distinct CDR3 sequences, about a quarter being singletons. The study's findings and limits: There was no confirmation that second-wave clones peaking on day 37 were SARS-CoV-2 specific. Several responding clones turned up in pre-infection memory, indicating that cross-reactive memory may have taken part.

CDR1 is SQVTM and CDR2 is ANQGSEA in the germline V gene. The CDR3 covers 13 residues. V lost 7 bases, J lost 1 base, and 11 bases lay in between. This clonotype was recorded a few times. No antigen is known for it. This clonotype originated in an adult woman who had mild COVID-19 (a few samples of this study predate the infection). Cell type and time point are not known. Sequenced: PBMCs or a T cell subset sorted from them (not recorded which). The chain has TRBV29-1 and TRBJ2-1; possibly TRBD1 for D (6 bases). The CDR3 here is CSAPGVSYNEQFF. CDR3 in DNA: TGCAGCGCCCCAGGGGTGTCCTACAATGAGCAGTTCTTC.